This T cell receptor beta chain is drawn from a study of blood T cells in healthy people across ages. Overall study results and limits: TCR beta diversity, measured per million T cells, fell in a roughly linear way with age.

Trimming pared 4 bases from V and 4 bases from J, leaving 8 bases between. CDR1 is SQVTM, CDR2 ANQGSEA, per germline. The CDR3 totals 12 residues. A second about 7 to 12 cycle PCR used barcoded and J-beta primers. Every sample produced at least 2.5 million CDR3-containing paired-end reads. TCRdb fed the 5' RACE reads into MiXCR, producing one record per CDR3 protein. The sample contains approximately 820,000 distinct CDR3 sequences, roughly 44% of which appear only once. They isolated at least 7 million PBMCs from each sample. This clonotype was detected a few times. The antigen remains undetermined. The sequence came from a man aged 55 to 70 in good health. V is TRBV29-1 and J is TRBJ2-1; maybe TRBD1 (5 bases). The sequenced sample consisted of blood. CDR3 sequence (DNA): TGCAGCGTTGTGGGGCTTTACAATGAGCAGTTCTTC. Translation: CSVVGLYNEQFF.